Following are 16 T cell receptor beta chains from one sample sequenced in a study of T cells in narcolepsy. Assay: immunoSEQ multiplex PCR; the TCRdb copy retains only in-frame clones and omits some. Among 30,000 to 45,000 clones listed, roughly 88% were seen once. Input material: CD45RA- memory CD4+ T cells from PBMCs. The receptor source for this set is a human donor with narcolepsy.

The V call is TRBV30, the J call TRBJ1-6; TRBD1 aligns across 8 bases. CDR1 and CDR2 from the germline V gene are GTSNPN and SVGIG (reference sequence). V was pared by 1 base and J by 8 bases, with 7 bases of the junction left unmatched. The CDR3 runs to 15 residues. For the CDR3, the DNA is TGTGCCTGGAGTGGGAACAGGGGGTATGATTCACCCCTCCACTTT. Translated: CAWSGNRGYDSPLHF.

This clone rates as medium-sized. The chain couples TRBV18 to TRBJ1-2; 11 nucleotides line up with TRBD1. Unmatched junction bases numbered 7, after V lost 4 bases and J lost 9 bases. There are 14 residues in the CDR3. Germline V CDR1 and CDR2: KGHSH, LQKENI. In DNA form, the CDR3 reads TGTGCCAGCTCACTGGACAGGGGGCGGAAGAGCTACACCTTC. The encoded protein is CASSLDRGRKSYTF.

This clone was seen only once. The chain recombines TRBV6-1 with TRBJ2-3; TRBD2 agrees at 7 bases. V was pared by 6 bases and J by 2 bases, with 8 bases of the junction left unmatched. Germline V gives CDR1 MNHNS, CDR2 SASEGT. This CDR3 region has 15 residues. The CDR3 coding sequence is TGTGCCAGCAGCGCCCGAGCGGGATCCACAGATACGCAGTATTTT. The encoded protein is CASSARAGSTDTQYF.

V usage is TRBV18 and J usage is TRBJ1-5; 8 bases are shared with TRBD1. The V gene's germline CDR1 is KGHSH and CDR2 LQKENI. After removal of 6 bases from V and 2 bases from J, the junction contained 6 bases not matched to a gene. The CDR3 is made up of 15 amino acids. The CDR3 region has the DNA TGTGCCAGCTCGCCAGGACAGGGTGGCAATCAGCCCCAGCATTTT. As protein: CASSPGQGGNQPQHF.

The chain uses TRBV7-7 and TRBJ1-5; 10 bases are a match to TRBD1. V lost 5 bases, J lost 1 base, and 14 bases stayed unmatched. The CDR3 is 19 residues long. From germline, CDR1 is SSHAT and CDR2 FNYEAQ (reference sequence). The CDR3 nucleotides read TGTGCCAGCAGCCGTTTAACGGACAGGGGGAGTAGAAGCAATCAGCCCCAGCATTTT. Its protein product is CASSRLTDRGSRSNQPQHF.

The chain joins TRBV19 to TRBJ1-2; D is undetermined. This CDR3 is built from 14 residues. Per the germline V gene, CDR1 is LNHDA and CDR2 is SQIVND (reference sequence). Deletions cut 5 bases from V and 4 bases from J, with 14 bases between. This CDR3 is CASSQVTSSYGYTF. For the CDR3, the DNA is TGTGCCAGTAGTCAGGTGACAAGTTCCTATGGCTACACCTTC.

The chain joins TRBV7-3 to TRBJ1-2; unclear D gene. The CDR3 length is 13 residues. The germline CDR1 and CDR2 sequences are SGHTA and FQGTGA. Trimming shortened V by 0 bases and J by 7 bases, and 9 bases separated the two germline ends. CDR3 region: CASSLTTDSGYTF. CDR3 sequence (DNA): TGTGCCAGCAGCTTAACGACGGATTCTGGCTACACCTTC.

This clone came up once. The chain combines TRBV6-6 with TRBJ1-6, with TRBD1 identical over 9 bases. The CDR3 is 14 amino acids. V lost 6 bases, J lost 7 bases, and 4 bases stayed unmatched. The germline CDR1 and CDR2 sequences are MNHNY and SVGAGI (reference sequence). The CDR3 nucleotides are TGTGCCAGCAGACTAGGACAGGGGAATTCACCCCTCCACTTT. It specifies CASRLGQGNSPLHF.

This chain links TRBV7-2 with TRBJ1-1; D unresolved. V was cut by 1 base and J by 0 bases, with 6 bases left in between. This CDR3 comprises 14 residues. CDR1 SGHTA and CDR2 FQGNSA come from the germline V gene. The CDR3 region has the DNA TGTGCCAGCAGCTTAGTACCAGTGAACACTGAAGCTTTCTTT. As protein: CASSLVPVNTEAFF.

This chain links TRBV18 with TRBJ1-2, with 7 bases fitting TRBD1. Germline CDR1 and CDR2: KGHSH and LQKENI. The V segment lost 3 bases and the J segment 4 bases; nucleotides outside the gene matches: 2. The CDR3 has 13 amino acids. Written as DNA, the CDR3 is TGTGCCAGCTCACCGGAGGGGGCCTATGGCTACACCTTC. Protein: CASSPEGAYGYTF.

The chain carries TRBV21-1 and TRBJ2-5; the D segment call TRBD1 is taken from the table without a DNA check. TRBV21-1 is assigned pseudogene status. The CDR3 extends over 17 amino acids. The CDR3 sequence is CASSNGYEDRGEETQYF. As DNA, the CDR3 is TGTGCCAGCAGCAATGGTTACGAGGACAGGGGGGAAGAGACCCAGTACTTC.

This chain joins TRBV6-5 and TRBJ2-7, with 7 bases matching TRBD1. Germline assignment: CDR1 MNHEY and CDR2 SVGAGI. The CDR3 is 13 amino acids. After removal of 11 bases from V and 0 bases from J, the junction contained 7 bases not matched to a gene. The CDR3 loop is CAAATGASYEQYF. CDR3 in DNA: TGTGCCGCCGCAACAGGGGCCTCCTACGAGCAGTACTTC.

This chain connects TRBV6-5 to TRBJ1-2, with 7 positions matching TRBD1. V trimming: 6 bases; J trimming: 5 bases; junction bases outside the gene matches: 6. The CDR3 covers 13 residues. Germline-derived CDR1 and CDR2 are MNHEY and SVGAGI. The CDR3 region is CASSPTGMYGYTF. The CDR3 DNA reads TGTGCCAGCAGCCCGACAGGGATGTATGGCTACACCTTC.

This clone was seen only a few times. This chain connects TRBV2 to TRBJ2-5, with 8 bases fitting TRBD2. The germline V gene encodes CDR1 SNHLY and CDR2 FYNNEI. The CDR3 spans 16 residues. The V segment lost 3 bases and the J segment 1 base; nucleotides outside the gene matches: 7. CDR3 sequence: CASSDIAGGPQETQYF. CDR3 DNA: TGTGCCAGCAGTGACATTGCGGGGGGACCCCAAGAGACCCAGTACTTC.

The rearrangement joins TRBV19 to TRBJ1-3; D remains ambiguous. V lost 4 bases to trimming and J lost 2 bases, with 15 bases between them. The CDR3 contains 16 residues. The germline V gene encodes CDR1 LNHDA and CDR2 SQIVND (reference sequence). CDR3 sequence: CASSRDPTGPGNTIYF. The CDR3 DNA is TGTGCCAGTAGTAGGGATCCCACCGGTCCTGGAAACACCATATATTTT.

The chain recombines TRBV2 with TRBJ2-2; D is possibly TRBD1 (6 bases). Germline V gene lookup returns CDR1 SNHLY and CDR2 FYNNEI. The CDR3 length is 12 residues. The V end was cut by 8 bases, the J end by 6 bases, with 10 bases between. In nucleotides, the CDR3 is TGTGCCAGCGGGCCAGGGGCCGGGGAGCTGTTTTTT. This sequence encodes CASGPGAGELFF.